A single sample gave rise to the 27 T cell receptor beta chains below, sequenced in a study of memory CD8 T cells in hepatitis C reinfection. Libraries were prepared by immunoSEQ multiplex PCR; TCRdb keeps only in-frame clonotypes and omits some of them. The table has about 43,000 clones, approximately 89% seen once. Time point here: late/post reinfection, 12 to 24 weeks after detection. The sorted cells went straight to TCR sequencing with no prior in vitro expansion. The sequenced sample consisted of naive CD8+ T cells sorted from blood. Receptor source: a man aged 18 to 29 with hepatitis C virus infection.

This clone was detected only a few times. The CDR3 region has the DNA TGTGCCAGCAGCGTGGGGCTAGCGGGAAGCCACGAGCAGTACTTC. Residues: CASSVGLAGSHEQYF. The J gene is TRBJ2-7, the V gene TRBV9, with 9 nucleotides matching TRBD2. The CDR3 sequence is 15 residues long. The ends lost 2 bases at V and 5 bases at J; junction bases unmatched: 8. From germline, CDR1 is SGDLS and CDR2 YYNGEE.

The chain uses TRBV5-1 and TRBJ2-3, with 9 bases fitting TRBD1. V gave up 4 bases and J gave up 6 bases; unmatched junction bases: 6. The CDR3 runs 14 residues. The germline V gene has CDR1 SGHRS and CDR2 YFSETQ. DNA of the CDR3: TGCGCCAGCAGCCTGGGACAGGGTGCCGATACGCAGTATTTT. It is translated as CASSLGQGADTQYF.

This rearrangement joins TRBV7-8 to TRBJ2-7; possibly TRBD2 for D (5 bases). The CDR3 extends over 14 amino acids. Germline values: CDR1 SGHVS, CDR2 FQNEAQ. Trimming stripped 1 base from V and 1 base from J, with 8 bases between. The CDR3 nucleotides read TGTGCCAGCAGCTTAGGACCGGGATCCTACGAGCAGTACTTC. The encoded protein is CASSLGPGSYEQYF.

This chain's CDR3 is CAGWAGDYGYTF. The CDR3 DNA sequence: TGTGCCGGCTGGGCAGGGGACTATGGCTACACCTTC. The genes are TRBV19 and TRBJ1-2, with D tentatively TRBD1 (6 bases). The germline V gene encodes CDR1 LNHDA and CDR2 SQIVND (reference sequence). This CDR3 is built from 12 residues. V shed 11 bases and J shed 3 bases, with 13 bases lying between them.

The chain is built from TRBV9 and TRBJ1-2, with 8 bases matching TRBD1. V was pared by 0 bases and J by 6 bases, with 7 bases of the junction left unmatched. The germline CDR1 and CDR2 sequences are SGDLS and YYNGEE. The CDR3 has 15 amino acids. The CDR3 loop reads CASSVVQGAFDGYTF. CDR3 nucleotides: TGTGCCAGCAGCGTAGTTCAGGGGGCATTTGATGGCTACACCTTC.

This CDR3 reads CASSLGTGADTQYF. The DNA of the CDR3 is TGCGCCAGCAGCCTGGGGACAGGGGCAGATACGCAGTATTTT. The chain carries TRBV4-1 and TRBJ2-3, with TRBD1 identical over 10 bases. The CDR3 loop spans 14 amino acids. V shed 4 bases, J shed 4 bases, and the junction held 2 bases outside the gene matches. Per germline, CDR1 MGHRA and CDR2 YSYEKL.

The chain uses TRBV7-8 and TRBJ2-3; TRBD2 matches at 10 bases. CDR1 and CDR2 from the germline V gene are SGHVS and FQNEAQ. V trimming: 5 bases; J trimming: 1 base; junction bases outside the gene matches: 6. This CDR3 comprises 16 residues. In DNA form, the CDR3 reads TGTGCCAGCAGCCCCCTCGGGACTAGCGGCACAGATACGCAGTATTTT. Translating gives CASSPLGTSGTDTQYF.

The V and J genes are TRBV6-1 and TRBJ2-7; 9 bases line up with TRBD1. The junction had 2 bases not matched to a gene; V was cut back by 3 bases and J by 5 bases. The CDR3 extends over 13 amino acids. Per germline, CDR1 MNHNS and CDR2 SASEGT. The CDR3 region is CASSDRDRDEQYV. In DNA, the CDR3 is TGTGCCAGCAGTGACCGGGACAGGGACGAGCAGTACGTC.

This rearrangement joins TRBV7-9 to TRBJ1-2, with D possibly being TRBD1 (6 bases). This CDR3 spans 17 amino acids. Germline CDR1 SEHNR, CDR2 FQNEAQ (reference sequence). The V end was cut by 1 base, the J end by 6 bases, with 21 bases between. As DNA, the CDR3 is TGTGCCAGCAGCTTAGATTGGGCTGGGGGCGGCGTCGATGGCTACACCTTC. This encodes CASSLDWAGGGVDGYTF.

This chain links TRBV11-2 with TRBJ2-1; D is perhaps TRBD2 (6 bases). Trimming removed 5 bases at V and 7 bases at J, with 21 bases between. Germline loops: CDR1 SGHAT, CDR2 FQNNGV. This CDR3 has 16 amino acids. CDR3 loop: CASSPGGAGPFNEQFF. The CDR3 DNA reads as TGTGCCAGCAGCCCCGGAGGGGCAGGGCCTTTTAATGAGCAGTTCTTC.

In its sample, this clone was seen once. The rearrangement joins TRBV28 to TRBJ1-5; D remains ambiguous. Looked up from germline, CDR1 is MDHEN and CDR2 is SYDVKM. The CDR3 spans 13 residues. V gave up 2 bases and J gave up 4 bases, with 6 bases separating them. CDR3 DNA: TGTGCCAGCAGTTTACAGCGGAATCAGCCCCAGCATTTT. Translation gives CASSLQRNQPQHF.

V is TRBV4-1 and J is TRBJ1-2; D gene ambiguous. CDR1 and CDR2 from the germline V gene are MGHRA and YSYEKL. Trimming left V 0 bases short and J 2 bases short, with 7 bases between. This CDR3 is 14 amino acids long. CDR3 coding DNA: TGCGCCAGCAGCCAAGAGCCCGAGAACTATGGCTACACCTTC. Its translation: CASSQEPENYGYTF.

This rearrangement joins TRBV7-9 to TRBJ2-3; D gene uncertain. Per germline, CDR1 SEHNR and CDR2 FQNEAQ (reference sequence). There are 13 residues in the CDR3. V lost 5 bases and J 2 bases, leaving 8 bases between the germline ends. This chain's CDR3 is CASSQISTDTQYF. The CDR3 coding sequence is TGTGCCAGCAGCCAGATATCCACAGATACGCAGTATTTT.

The chain combines TRBV28 with TRBJ1-6; D unclear. Per germline, CDR1 MDHEN and CDR2 SYDVKM. V shed 5 bases and J shed 14 bases, with 22 bases lying between them. The CDR3 contains 15 residues. The DNA of the CDR3 is TGTGCCAGCAGTGAAAGCGACCGCGCTTCCGAGGCCCTCCACTTT. This gives the protein CASSESDRASEALHF. The full variable domain, rest sourced from reference TRBV28 and TRBJ1-6, is DVKVTQSSRYLVKRTGEKVFLECVQDMDHENMFWYRQDPGLGLRLIYFSYDVKMKEKGDIPEGYSVSREKKERFSLILESASTNQTSMYLCASSESDRASEALHFGNGTRLTVT.

The V gene is TRBV19, the J gene TRBJ2-7; D might be TRBD2 (6 bases). This CDR3 has 14 amino acids. Germline V gives CDR1 LNHDA, CDR2 SQIVND (reference sequence). Trimming removed 3 bases at V and 1 base at J, with 10 bases between. The CDR3 DNA is TGTGCCAGTAGTATTAATAGCGGATCCTACGAGCAGTACTTC. Amino acids: CASSINSGSYEQYF.

The chain uses TRBV5-6 and TRBJ2-7; 7 positions match TRBD1. Germline V gene lookup returns CDR1 SGHDT and CDR2 YYEEEE. The CDR3 is 16 residues long. The trim removed 2 bases at V and 5 bases at J, leaving 13 bases unmatched. CDR3 amino acids: CASSFGLGGEVNEQYF. The CDR3 DNA sequence: TGTGCCAGCAGCTTTGGGCTAGGGGGCGAAGTGAACGAGCAGTACTTC.

The sample holds one count of this clone. The chain recombines TRBV6-5 with TRBJ1-2; 9 positions agree with TRBD1. CDR1 is MNHEY, CDR2 SVGAGI, per germline. This CDR3 comprises 14 residues. The ends lost 6 bases at V and 4 bases at J; junction bases unmatched: 6. Written as DNA, the CDR3 is TGTGCCAGCAGCTGGACAGGGGCAGCCTATGGCTACACCTTC. As protein: CASSWTGAAYGYTF.

V is TRBV7-9 and J is TRBJ2-7, with a possible D match to TRBD2 (5 bases). Germline values: CDR1 SEHNR, CDR2 FQNEAQ (reference sequence). V gave up 1 base and J gave up 6 bases, with 7 bases separating them. CDR3 size: 12 residues. CDR3 in amino acids: CASSLVGSEQYF. The CDR3 DNA sequence: TGTGCCAGCAGCTTAGTAGGGAGCGAGCAGTACTTC.

This chain joins TRBV28 and TRBJ2-7; 10 positions agree with TRBD2. V lost 5 bases and J lost 2; bases outside the gene matches: 3. This CDR3 spans 14 amino acids. Looked up from germline, CDR1 is MDHEN and CDR2 is SYDVKM. For the CDR3, the DNA is TGTGCCAGCAGTCCACTAGCGGGGACCTACGAGCAGTACTTC. This translates into CASSPLAGTYEQYF. Complete variable domain (other parts from reference TRBV28 and TRBJ2-7): DVKVTQSSRYLVKRTGEKVFLECVQDMDHENMFWYRQDPGLGLRLIYFSYDVKMKEKGDIPEGYSVSREKKERFSLILESASTNQTSMYLCASSPLAGTYEQYFGPGTRLTVT.

This clone occurred a few times. The chain carries TRBV4-1 and TRBJ1-3; TRBD1 aligns across 8 bases. The germline CDR1 and CDR2 sequences are MGHRA and YSYEKL. The CDR3 spans 15 residues. J was trimmed by 5 bases and V by 1 base; bases with no gene match: 4. DNA of the CDR3: TGCGCCAGCAGCCAAGTTCAGGGGGCTAGAAACACCATATATTTT. It is translated as CASSQVQGARNTIYF.

The J gene is TRBJ2-2, the V gene TRBV9, with D possibly matching TRBD2 (6 bases). Germline-derived CDR1 and CDR2 are SGDLS and YYNGEE. V shed 6 bases and J shed 4 bases, with 19 bases lying between them. This CDR3 comprises 16 residues. The CDR3 region has the DNA TGTGCCAGCACCATTGGGACTTCCCCTGGCACCGGGGAGCTGTTTTTT. It encodes CASTIGTSPGTGELFF.

The genes are TRBV5-5 and TRBJ2-2; a weak D match, TRBD1 (6 bases). Deletions cut 5 bases from V and 7 bases from J, with 12 bases between. Germline V gene data show CDR1 as SGHKS and CDR2 as YYEKEE (reference sequence). The CDR3 contains 13 residues. The CDR3 spells CASRHRVDGELFF. In DNA form, the CDR3 reads TGTGCCAGCAGACACAGGGTGGACGGGGAGCTGTTTTTT. The entire variable domain, with the rest obtained from reference TRBV5-5 and TRBJ2-2, is as follows: DAGVTQSPTHLIKTRGQQVTLRCSPISGHKSVSWYQQVLGQGPQFIFQYYEKEERGRGNFPDRFSARQFPNYSSELNVNALLLGDSALYLCASRHRVDGELFFGEGSRLTVL.

The chain is built from TRBV4-1 and TRBJ2-1; 12 nucleotides align to TRBD1. The J segment lost 10 bases and the V segment lost 3 bases, leaving 7 bases of the junction unmatched. The CDR3 is 15 residues long. The V gene's germline CDR1 is MGHRA and CDR2 YSYEKL. The CDR3 nucleotides are TGCGCCAGCAGCCATGAACCCGGGACAGGGGGCGAGCAGTTCTTC. This encodes CASSHEPGTGGEQFF.

The J gene is TRBJ2-3, the V gene TRBV2; TRBD1 matches at 7 bases. CDR3 length: 16 residues. Per germline, CDR1 SNHLY and CDR2 FYNNEI. With V trimmed by 8 bases and J by 6 bases, 17 bases remained unmatched. This CDR3 is CASPPANYRGEDTQYF. For the CDR3, the DNA is TGTGCCAGCCCACCGGCGAACTACAGGGGTGAGGATACGCAGTATTTT.

The genes are TRBV14 and TRBJ2-5; 11 nucleotides align to TRBD1. CDR1 and CDR2 (germline): SGHDN, FVKESK. The CDR3 extends over 15 amino acids. V was clipped by 3 bases and J by 5 bases; unmatched bases: 5. The CDR3 loop reads CASSHWTGGGETQYF. CDR3 nucleotide sequence: TGTGCCAGCAGCCACTGGACAGGGGGCGGTGAGACCCAGTACTTC.

This chain joins TRBV10-2 and TRBJ2-1, with D unclear. CDR1 and CDR2 from the germline V gene are WSHSY and SAAADI. The CDR3 is 13 residues long. V gave up 5 bases and J gave up 0 bases, with 5 bases separating them. For the CDR3, the DNA is TGCGCCAGCAGTCCGAGCTCCTACAATGAGCAGTTCTTC. Protein product: CASSPSSYNEQFF.

The chain recombines TRBV14 with TRBJ2-1; D is uncertain. Germline V gene lookup returns CDR1 SGHDN and CDR2 FVKESK. The CDR3 consists of 15 residues. Trimming left V 0 bases short and J 6 bases short, with 12 bases between. CDR3 sequence (DNA): TGTGCCAGCAGCCAAGAAAAGACTTACCCCAATGAGCAGTTCTTC. Translated, it gives CASSQEKTYPNEQFF.